This TCR beta chain was obtained from a study of cytomegalovirus exposure and HLA in healthy donors. Study conclusions and caveats: Apparent HLA restriction characterized most CMV-associated TCR beta chains in a later analysis. An observed cluster of highly shared sequence variants was recorded as a likely sequencing artifact. Information on immune exposure was restricted to one variable (CMV serostatus).

The CDR3 is 17 residues long. The germline V gene encodes CDR1 LNHDA and CDR2 SQIVND (reference sequence). The V segment lost 6 bases and the J segment 3 bases; nucleotides outside the gene matches: 11. At the time of sampling, donors were nominally healthy, though unrecorded immune exposures were likely. PCR involved 60 Vbeta and 13 Jbeta primers. Sequenced by immunoSEQ multiplex PCR; TCRdb stores in-frame clones only, minus some. Among 100,000 to 120,000 clones listed, around 75% were seen once. Notes on this clone: Antigen unknown.

The chain carries TRBV19 and TRBJ1-5; 10 bases agree with TRBD1. The sequenced sample was PBMCs. The receptor comes from a man aged 30-40 years in good health and CMV-seronegative. The CDR3 region has the DNA TGTGCCAGTAGCCCCCGGGACAGGGGTCGATACAATCAGCCCCAGCATTTT. Protein product: CASSPRDRGRYNQPQHF.